The entry below gives a single TCR beta chain sequence along with its context. What it binds is not known. The CDR3 length is 11 residues. Trimming took off 1 base at V and 6 bases at J, with 5 bases between the two ends. Per germline, CDR1 GTSNPN and CDR2 SVGIG (reference sequence). RNA was isolated and reverse transcribed to cDNA, the sequencing template. Profiling relied on immunoSEQ multiplex PCR, and the TCRdb table lists in-frame clones only, not all of them. Altogether 250,000 to 350,000 clones are present, 60% being singletons, with the ten largest covering about 0.9%. Treatment here: oral pan-JAK inhibitor, 5-10 mg twice daily. Sampling of alopecia areata patients yielded lesional scalp punch biopsies as well as peripheral blood. The sample is drawn from a study of CD8+ T cells in alopecia areata. Study-wide background: Each of the treated patients was given oral tofacitinib, 5 to 10 mg twice daily, for moderate-to-severe alopecia areata. Study-wide points: Resident alphabeta T cells of normal skin are also sequenced in scalp samples. Clonality exceeded that of normal scalp in lesional scalp, most notably in alopecia totalis/universalis.

This clonotype originated in a human donor with alopecia areata. This sequence joins TRBV30 and TRBJ2-3, with D unresolved. Sequencing used CD4+ T cells sorted from blood, obtained at week 52, from a patient treated with tofacitinib. DNA of the CDR3: TGTGCCTGGAGTGGAGTGGATACGCAGTATTTT. Encoded protein: CAWSGVDTQYF.